Presented here are 29 T cell receptor beta chains from one specimen sequenced in a study of blood T cell repertoires in COVID-19. Generated by immunoSEQ multiplex PCR, the TCRdb table keeps only in-frame clones and is missing some. The data show about 400,000 clones, 70% to 90% seen once. The sample comprised PBMCs or T cells enriched from blood (not recorded which). These TCRs come from a man between 40 and 49 years old in a cohort exposed to, infected with or recovered from COVID-19 (not recorded which).

The chain combines TRBV5-1 with TRBJ1-1, with D possibly TRBD1 on 6 matching bases. CDR1 SGHRS and CDR2 YFSETQ come from the germline V gene. The V end was cut by 3 bases, the J end by 2 bases, with 14 bases between. The CDR3 has 15 amino acids. As DNA, the CDR3 is TGCGCCAGCAGCTACCTGTGGGGGCCTAACACTGAAGCTTTCTTT. This codes for CASSYLWGPNTEAFF.

This chain connects TRBV24-1 to TRBJ2-5, with TRBD1 matching over 7 bases. This CDR3 contains 13 residues. The germline V gene encodes CDR1 KGHDR and CDR2 SFDVKD. The trim removed 9 bases at V and 3 bases at J, leaving 6 bases unmatched. CDR3 region: CATGPGQEETQYF. In DNA, the CDR3 is TGTGCCACCGGGCCCGGACAGGAAGAGACCCAGTACTTC.

The chain is built from TRBV5-6 and TRBJ2-3; 10 bases are shared with TRBD2. This CDR3 comprises 16 residues. From germline, CDR1 is SGHDT and CDR2 YYEEEE. Trimming at V came to 2 bases and at J to 6 bases, leaving 9 bases not matched to a gene. The chain's CDR3 is CASSFRASGRADTQYF. The CDR3 bases are TGTGCCAGCAGCTTCAGGGCTAGCGGGAGAGCGGATACGCAGTATTTT.

This clone was detected once. This chain links TRBV27 with TRBJ2-7; D perhaps matches TRBD2 (6 bases). Per germline, CDR1 MNHEY and CDR2 SMNVEV (reference sequence). Between the trimmed V and J ends, which lost 2 bases and 2 bases, there was a span of 13 bases. The CDR3 sequence is 15 residues long. CDR3 region: CASSLTVAVTYEQYF. CDR3 nucleotides: TGTGCCAGCAGTTTAACGGTAGCGGTGACCTACGAGCAGTACTTC.

The count of this clone is one. This sequence joins TRBV2 and TRBJ1-4; maybe TRBD1 (6 bases). V lost 4 bases, J lost 4 bases, and 16 bases lay in between. The CDR3 consists of 16 residues. Germline values: CDR1 SNHLY, CDR2 FYNNEI. The CDR3 DNA reads as TGTGCCAGCAGTGCTTTTTTCGGGGGGCGTAATGAAAAACTGTTTTTT. Translated, it gives CASSAFFGGRNEKLFF.

The genes are TRBV19 and TRBJ2-7; TRBD1 matches 7 bases. V trimming: 1 base; J trimming: 3 bases; junction bases outside the gene matches: 9. CDR1 and CDR2 (germline): LNHDA, SQIVND (reference sequence). The CDR3 spans 16 residues. The CDR3 DNA follows: TGTGCCAGTAGTATAGCGGGACAGCCAGCCCTCTACGAGCAGTACTTC. Amino acids: CASSIAGQPALYEQYF.

This clone turned up a few times. This chain uses TRBV9 with TRBJ2-2; possible D gene TRBD2, 6 bases. Germline V gene sequence: CDR1 SGDLS, CDR2 YYNGEE. The CDR3 length is 16 residues. Trimming took 0 bases from V and 2 from J, leaving 11 bases between them. This chain's CDR3 is CASSVARTTNTGELFF. Written as DNA, the CDR3 is TGTGCCAGCAGCGTAGCACGGACTACCAACACCGGGGAGCTGTTTTTT.

The chain carries TRBV6-4 and TRBJ2-1, with TRBD2 identical over 7 bases. The germline CDR1 and CDR2 sequences are MRHNA and SNTAGT. CDR3 size: 14 residues. The V and J ends lost 3 bases and 8 bases, in that order; junction bases with no gene match: 7. CDR3 bases: TGTGCCAGCAGTGAGCGCGGGAGTGGTTATGAGCAGTTCTTC. It is translated as CASSERGSGYEQFF.

In nucleotides, the CDR3 is TGTGCCAGCAGCTTAGTATCTGGGCTAAACAATGAGCAGTTCTTC. Translated, it gives CASSLVSGLNNEQFF. The chain is built from TRBV7-6 and TRBJ2-1; no reliable D call. The CDR3 sequence is 15 residues long. Germline assignment: CDR1 SGHVS and CDR2 FNYEAQ. The ends were cut back, 1 base at V and 5 bases at J, with 12 bases in the middle.

The genes are TRBV4-1 and TRBJ2-7; 10 bases are shared with TRBD2. The CDR3 has 18 residues. Germline CDR1 MGHRA, CDR2 YSYEKL. V lost 0 bases to trimming and J lost 0 bases; unmatched junction nucleotides: 8. CDR3 coding DNA: TGCGCCAGCAGCCAAGAGTCACTAGCGGGATCATCCTCCTACGAGCAGTACTTC. Translating gives CASSQESLAGSSSYEQYF.

Of note for this clone: The identical CDR3 is also encoded by other nucleotide sequences in the sample. This chain connects TRBV6-5 to TRBJ2-1; tentative D call: TRBD1 (5 bases). The CDR3 consists of 11 residues. Germline lookup yields CDR1 MNHEY and CDR2 SVGAGI. Trimming left V 6 bases short and J 6 bases short, with 6 bases between. This chain's CDR3 is CASSQGNEQFF. The CDR3 DNA follows: TGTGCCAGCAGCCAGGGCAATGAGCAGTTCTTC.

The genes are TRBV7-9 and TRBJ2-5, with TRBD2 as a possible D gene (6 bases). The CDR3 sequence is 16 residues long. Per the germline V gene, CDR1 is SEHNR and CDR2 is FQNEAQ (reference sequence). V lost 5 bases and J 1 base, leaving 17 bases between the germline ends. CDR3 region: CASSPLGSPFQETQYF. DNA of the CDR3: TGTGCCAGCAGCCCCCTCGGGAGCCCCTTCCAAGAGACCCAGTACTTC. Full variable domain (outside the CDR3, taken from reference TRBV7-9 and TRBJ2-5): DTGVSQNPRHKITKRGQNVTFRCDPISEHNRLYWYRQTLGQGPEFLTYFQNEAQLEKSRLLSDRFSAERPKGSFSTLEIQRTEQGDSAMYLCASSPLGSPFQETQYFGPGTRLLVL.

This clone appeared a single time. This rearrangement joins TRBV7-9 to TRBJ2-7, with 13 bases identical to TRBD2. CDR3 length: 13 residues. In germline, CDR1 is SEHNR, CDR2 FQNEAQ (reference sequence). V dropped 10 bases and J dropped 6; count of bases not matched to a gene: 6. The CDR3 DNA reads as TGTGCCACTGGACTAGCGGGAGCGGGCGAGCAGTACTTC. It codes for CATGLAGAGEQYF.

This chain connects TRBV7-9 to TRBJ1-3; D gene ambiguous. The CDR3 loop spans 14 amino acids. Trimming stripped 4 bases from V and 3 bases from J, with 10 bases between. The germline CDR1 and CDR2 sequences are SEHNR and FQNEAQ (reference sequence). As DNA, the CDR3 is TGTGCCAGCAGCTACCTAACGGGTGGAAACACCATATATTTT. Its translation: CASSYLTGGNTIYF.

The rearrangement uses TRBV5-1 and TRBJ1-4; 8 bases align to TRBD1. Germline loops: CDR1 SGHRS, CDR2 YFSETQ. V gave up 4 bases and J gave up 5 bases; unmatched junction bases: 10. The CDR3 consists of 16 residues. CDR3 in amino acids: CASSPGTGFRNEKLFF. For the CDR3, the DNA is TGCGCCAGCAGCCCCGGGACAGGTTTCCGCAATGAAAAACTGTTTTTT.

This clone has only one observation. The rearrangement links TRBV18 to TRBJ2-5, with 10 bases fitting TRBD1. With V trimmed by 4 bases and J by 5 bases, 7 bases remained unmatched. CDR3 length: 15 amino acids. CDR1 and CDR2 (germline): KGHSH, LQKENI. The CDR3 reads CASSRSTGGQETQYF. CDR3 DNA sequence: TGTGCCAGCTCACGGTCGACAGGGGGCCAGGAGACCCAGTACTTC.

The chain links TRBV2 to TRBJ2-2; TRBD2 is a possible D gene (6 bases). V gave up 6 bases and J gave up 5 bases, with 13 bases separating them. Germline lookup yields CDR1 SNHLY and CDR2 FYNNEI. The CDR3 spans 14 residues. The DNA of the CDR3 is TGTGCCAGCAGAACCGGCCGGGGGACCGGGGAGCTGTTTTTT. Amino acid sequence: CASRTGRGTGELFF.

In DNA, the CDR3 is TGTGCCAGCAGTTTATCCAGACAGCTCACCTATGGCTACACCTTC. Its translation: CASSLSRQLTYGYTF. This sequence joins TRBV28 and TRBJ1-2, with D possibly TRBD1 on 5 matching bases. The V end was cut by 1 base, the J end by 4 bases, with 13 bases between. Germline-derived CDR1 and CDR2 are MDHEN and SYDVKM. The CDR3 is made up of 15 amino acids.

This clone was detected once. The chain combines TRBV19 with TRBJ2-6, with TRBD1 matching 7 bases. The CDR3 has 17 amino acids. Germline CDR1 reads LNHDA; CDR2 reads SQIVND (reference sequence). The trim removed 4 bases at V and 0 bases at J, leaving 6 bases unmatched. The CDR3: CASSSRDSYSGANVLTF. CDR3 sequence (DNA): TGTGCCAGTAGTAGCCGGGACAGCTACTCTGGGGCCAACGTCCTGACTTTC.

This clone appeared a single time. The V gene is TRBV5-5, the J gene TRBJ1-3, with 9 bases aligning to TRBD1. The CDR3 spans 17 residues. With V trimmed by 4 bases and J by 0 bases, 8 bases remained unmatched. Germline assignment: CDR1 SGHKS and CDR2 YYEKEE (reference sequence). CDR3 in amino acids: CASSPYRDRASGNTIYF. The CDR3 DNA reads as TGTGCCAGCAGCCCATACCGGGACAGGGCCTCTGGAAACACCATATATTTT.

This rearrangement joins TRBV5-1 to TRBJ1-2; TRBD1 is a possible D gene (5 bases). The CDR3 runs 17 residues. Trimming cost V 0 bases and J 8 bases, with 23 bases left between them. Germline V gene lookup returns CDR1 SGHRS and CDR2 YFSETQ. CDR3 DNA: TGCGCCAGCAGCTTGGCGTTATTAATCCTGACAGCTAAGGGCTACACCTTC. It encodes CASSLALLILTAKGYTF.

The chain recombines TRBV19 with TRBJ1-2; TRBD1 might be the D (6 bases). The germline gives CDR1 LNHDA, CDR2 SQIVND (reference sequence). The CDR3 has 14 residues. The V end was cut by 4 bases, the J end by 2 bases, with 11 bases between. The CDR3 here is CASSTPGTNYGYTF. For the CDR3, the DNA is TGTGCCAGTAGTACCCCCGGGACAAACTATGGCTACACCTTC.

The table lists this clone with a few counts. The gene calls are TRBV11-3 and TRBJ2-1; possibly TRBD2 for D (6 bases). The germline gives CDR1 SGHNT, CDR2 YENEEA. CDR3 size: 11 residues. V was trimmed by 3 bases and J by 9 bases, leaving 6 bases between them. CDR3 sequence: CASSLGGEQFF. CDR3 nucleotide sequence: TGTGCCAGCAGCTTGGGGGGTGAGCAGTTCTTC.

V and J are TRBV11-2 and TRBJ1-6, with 9 positions matching TRBD1. This CDR3 contains 19 residues. Trimming took 3 bases from V and 0 from J; bases not matched to a gene: 9. CDR1 SGHAT and CDR2 FQNNGV come from the germline V gene. CDR3 amino acids: CASSFGGQGSSSYNSPLHF. In DNA, the CDR3 is TGTGCCAGCAGCTTTGGGGGACAGGGCTCTAGCTCCTATAATTCACCCCTCCACTTT.

This clone was observed once. CDR3 DNA sequence: TGTGCCAGCAGTTCGGACAGGGAAATTCATCAGCCCCAGCATTTT. It codes for CASSSDREIHQPQHF. The rearrangement uses TRBV27 and TRBJ1-5, with 8 bases fitting TRBD1. With V trimmed by 4 bases and J by 5 bases, 7 bases remained unmatched. This CDR3 is built from 15 residues. Germline assignment: CDR1 MNHEY and CDR2 SMNVEV (reference sequence).

The rearrangement uses TRBV27 and TRBJ1-1; the D gene is possibly TRBD1 (5 bases). From germline, CDR1 is MNHEY and CDR2 SMNVEV (reference sequence). This CDR3 region has 14 residues. The ends were cut back, 2 bases at V and 1 base at J, with 8 bases in the middle. The DNA of the CDR3 is TGTGCCAGCAGTTTAAGACAGACGAACACTGAAGCTTTCTTT. This translates into CASSLRQTNTEAFF.

The chain has TRBV19 and TRBJ1-2; the D gene is possibly TRBD1 (5 bases). V was clipped by 7 bases and J by 2 bases, with 11 bases between them. Germline V lookup: CDR1 LNHDA, CDR2 SQIVND (reference sequence). The CDR3 length is 13 residues. The CDR3 DNA reads as TGTGCCAGTACCGAGACAGCCAACTATGGCTACACCTTC. Its translation is CASTETANYGYTF.

This rearrangement joins TRBV6-5 to TRBJ1-1; the match to TRBD1 covers 8 bases. The trim removed 8 bases at V and 3 bases at J, leaving 11 bases unmatched. Germline loops: CDR1 MNHEY, CDR2 SVGAGI. The CDR3 contains 15 residues. The chain's CDR3 is CASRNRGSGDTEAFF. In DNA form, the CDR3 reads TGTGCCAGCCGAAACAGGGGGAGTGGAGACACTGAAGCTTTCTTT.

Here the CDR3 reads CASSLIGAYTQYF. For the CDR3, the DNA is TGTGCCAGCAGTTTGATTGGGGCCTATACGCAGTATTTT. J is TRBJ2-3 and V is TRBV28, with D tentatively TRBD1 (5 bases). CDR1 MDHEN and CDR2 SYDVKM come from the germline V gene. V shed 3 bases and J shed 7 bases, with 11 bases lying between them. The CDR3 has 13 residues.